The 21 T cell receptor beta chains listed next were all sequenced from one sample in a study of blood T cells in healthy people across ages. PCR was performed a second time for about 7 to 12 cycles using a sample-barcoded 5' primer and a J-beta primer mix. Each CDR3 protein gets one entry after TCRdb re-called the 5' RACE reads with MiXCR. The table includes roughly 560,000 distinct CDR3 sequences, 20% to 30% detected once. These records were also assigned to another study, of T cells of mothers and their children.

The sequenced material came from blood. These receptor sequences come from a boy aged 5 to 17 in good health.

V gene TRBV4-1 combines with J gene TRBJ1-1; D ambiguous. The CDR3 totals 15 residues. Trimming cost V 1 base and J 0 bases, with 9 bases left between them. Germline lookup yields CDR1 MGHRA and CDR2 YSYEKL. The CDR3 is CASSQVRNLNTEAFF. The CDR3 region has the DNA TGCGCCAGCAGCCAAGTCAGGAACCTGAACACTGAAGCTTTCTTT.

This clonotype was observed many times. The rearrangement uses TRBV5-1 and TRBJ2-2; perhaps D is TRBD1 or TRBD2 (5 bases each). V shed 4 bases and J shed 6 bases, with 10 bases lying between them. Germline loops: CDR1 SGHRS, CDR2 YFSETQ. The length of the CDR3 is 13 residues. CDR3 sequence reads: CASSPQGPGELFF. The CDR3 nucleotides read TGCGCCAGCAGCCCGCAGGGACCCGGGGAGCTGTTTTTT.

V gene TRBV9 combines with J gene TRBJ1-5; D is unclear. The germline V gene has CDR1 SGDLS and CDR2 YYNGEE. Trimming took off 3 bases at V and 2 bases at J, with 12 bases between the two ends. The length of the CDR3 is 15 residues. CDR3 nucleotides: TGTGCCAGCAGCGGGAGGAGGGATCGCAATCAGCCCCAGCATTTT. Its protein is CASSGRRDRNQPQHF.

The chain combines TRBV4-3 with TRBJ2-5, with 14 bases aligning to TRBD2. The J call may be wrong; the DNA end is better matched by TRBJ2-7. Germline assignment: CDR1 LGHNA and CDR2 YSLEER. CDR3 length: 16 residues. CDR3: CASSQGTSGRSYEQYF. The CDR3 bases are TGCGCCAGCAGCCAAGGGACTAGCGGGAGGTCCTACGAGCAGTACTTC.

The rearrangement uses TRBV27 and TRBJ2-1; unclear D gene. V lost 5 bases, J lost 2 bases, and 10 bases lay in between. The CDR3 consists of 14 residues. Germline values: CDR1 MNHEY, CDR2 SMNVEV (reference sequence). CDR3 nucleotide sequence: TGTGCCAGCAGTCTCGGAACAGCCTACAATGAGCAGTTCTTC. It specifies CASSLGTAYNEQFF.

This clonotype was counted a single time. V gene TRBV9 combines with J gene TRBJ2-7; D might be TRBD1 (6 bases). This CDR3 is built from 14 residues. Germline lookup yields CDR1 SGDLS and CDR2 YYNGEE. Trimming stripped 0 bases from V and 5 bases from J, with 12 bases between. CDR3 in DNA: TGTGCCAGCAGCGTAGCCCCAGGGGTCCACGAGCAGTACTTC. Its translation: CASSVAPGVHEQYF. The full variable domain, with the rest looked up from reference TRBV9 and TRBJ2-7, is DSGVTQTPKHLITATGQRVTLRCSPRSGDLSVYWYQQSLDQGLQFLIQYYNGEERAKGNILERFSAQQFPDLHSELNLSSLELGDSALYFCASSVAPGVHEQYFGPGTRLTVT.

The chain employs TRBV3-1 and TRBJ2-2, with D uncertain. Germline-derived CDR1 and CDR2 are LGHDT and YNNKEL (reference sequence). The CDR3 totals 14 residues. Trimming took off 0 bases at V and 6 bases at J, with 8 bases between the two ends. CDR3 DNA: TGTGCCAGCAGCCAAGATGGTGGGTCCGGGGAGCTGTTTTTT. This encodes CASSQDGGSGELFF.

The count of this clonotype is one. The chain carries TRBV4-3 and TRBJ2-5; tentatively, D is TRBD2 (7 bases). The CDR3 spans 16 residues. Germline lookup yields CDR1 LGHNA and CDR2 YSLEER. The V and J ends lost 0 bases and 13 bases respectively, with 24 bases between them. Here the CDR3 reads CASSQDLGAGDVRPYF. In DNA form, the CDR3 reads TGCGCCAGCAGCCAAGATCTGGGGGCGGGGGATGTACGTCCGTACTTC.

This clonotype was found a few times. The rearrangement links TRBV18 to TRBJ2-7; no firm D call. The germline V gene encodes CDR1 KGHSH and CDR2 LQKENI. V was clipped by 3 bases and J by 6 bases, with 6 bases between them. The CDR3 covers 11 residues. This CDR3 is CASSPALEQYF. CDR3 coding DNA: TGTGCCAGCTCACCCGCCCTCGAGCAGTACTTC.

This clonotype came up a few times. V gene TRBV5-4 combines with J gene TRBJ2-7, with TRBD1 matching over 9 bases. The CDR3 is 15 amino acids. V gave up 0 bases and J gave up 2 bases; unmatched junction bases: 3. Germline V gives CDR1 SGHNT, CDR2 YYREEE (reference sequence). CDR3 amino acids: CASSLGDRAPYEQYF. Here the CDR3 DNA reads TGTGCCAGCAGCTTGGGGGACAGGGCACCCTACGAGCAGTACTTC.

The sample holds many counts of this clonotype. The V gene is TRBV7-2, the J gene TRBJ2-5; the match to TRBD2 covers 12 bases. This CDR3 has 15 residues. Germline V lookup: CDR1 SGHTA, CDR2 FQGNSA. Germline trimming cut 5 bases from V and 4 bases from J; bases unmatched to any gene: 5. The DNA for the CDR3 is TGTGCCAGCAGCGGCGGACTAGCGGGGACAGAGACCCAGTACTTC. Translating gives CASSGGLAGTETQYF. Variable domain in full (rest from reference TRBV7-2 and TRBJ2-5): GAGVSQSPSNKVTEKGKDVELRCDPISGHTALYWYRQSLGQGLEFLIYFQGNSAPDKSGLPSDRFSAERTGGSVSTLTIQRTQQEDSAVYLCASSGGLAGTETQYFGPGTRLLVL.

This chain's CDR3 is CASSETRDSPYEQYF. DNA of the CDR3: TGTGCCAGCAGTGAAACTAGGGATTCCCCCTACGAGCAGTACTTC. The chain carries TRBV2 and TRBJ2-7; D may be TRBD2 (5 bases). This CDR3 spans 15 amino acids. Trimming stripped 2 bases from V and 2 bases from J, with 13 bases between. Germline CDR1 reads SNHLY; CDR2 reads FYNNEI.

The gene calls are TRBV20-1 and TRBJ1-4; 9 positions match TRBD1. CDR3 length: 15 amino acids. Trimming removed 6 bases from V and 7 bases from J; junction bases left unmatched: 12. Germline V gives CDR1 DFQATT, CDR2 SNEGSKA (reference sequence). The CDR3 nucleotides read TGCAGTGCCCTCGAGTGGGGGACAGGGTCTGAAAAACTGTTTTTT. This translates into CSALEWGTGSEKLFF.

V gene TRBV4-1 combines with J gene TRBJ1-1; D gene uncertain. V lost 3 bases, J lost 0 bases, and 8 bases lay in between. CDR1 is MGHRA and CDR2 is YSYEKL in the germline V gene. The CDR3 is 14 residues long. The CDR3: CASSQLGLNTEAFF. In DNA, the CDR3 is TGCGCCAGCAGCCAGCTCGGGCTGAACACTGAAGCTTTCTTT.

In this sample, this clonotype turned up a few times. The chain joins TRBV7-2 to TRBJ2-5; TRBD2 matches at 10 bases. This CDR3 region has 12 residues. The V and J ends lost 5 bases and 9 bases, in that order; junction bases with no gene match: 3. Germline V CDR1 and CDR2: SGHTA, FQGNSA. The CDR3 loop reads CASSQLAGPQYF. The CDR3 DNA reads as TGTGCCAGCAGCCAACTAGCGGGGCCCCAGTACTTC.

The chain has TRBV7-2 and TRBJ1-3, with D perhaps TRBD1 (6 bases). The germline V and J ends were trimmed by 5 bases and 7 bases, with 12 bases remaining between them. The CDR3 runs to 13 residues. The germline CDR1 and CDR2 sequences are SGHTA and FQGNSA. The chain's CDR3 is CASSLGQQNTIYF. For the CDR3, the DNA is TGTGCCAGCAGCCTTGGACAGCAGAACACCATATATTTT.

The chain carries TRBV10-3 and TRBJ2-1; no clear D gene. The CDR3 covers 14 residues. V was shortened by 0 bases and J by 7 bases, with 10 bases between the two germline ends. Germline V gene sequence: CDR1 ENHRY, CDR2 SYGVKD. CDR3 DNA: TGTGCCATCAGTGAGTCAACCCTTTGGAATGAGCAGTTCTTC. The encoded protein is CAISESTLWNEQFF.

The rearrangement uses TRBV4-1 and TRBJ1-2; D call uncertain. The CDR3 extends over 15 amino acids. Germline lookup yields CDR1 MGHRA and CDR2 YSYEKL. V shed 1 base and J shed 4 bases, with 13 bases lying between them. The CDR3 loop reads CASSQGNGLVYGYTF. The CDR3 DNA follows: TGCGCCAGCAGCCAAGGTAATGGGCTAGTCTATGGCTACACCTTC.

This chain connects TRBV27 to TRBJ1-3, with D unresolved. The CDR3 runs to 13 residues. V was shortened by 0 bases and J by 4 bases, with 4 bases between the two germline ends. Germline CDR1 MNHEY, CDR2 SMNVEV (reference sequence). This CDR3 is CASSLSHGNTIYF. CDR3 nucleotides: TGTGCCAGCAGTTTATCGCACGGAAACACCATATATTTT.

This clonotype was detected a few times. The CDR3 here is CASSQGPGATGELFF. The DNA for the CDR3 is TGCGCCAGCAGCCAAGGACCCGGGGCCACCGGGGAGCTGTTTTTT. The chain carries TRBV4-3 and TRBJ2-2, with D perhaps being TRBD1 or TRBD2 (5 bases each). The CDR3 totals 15 residues. V lost 1 base to trimming and J lost 4 bases, with 10 bases between them. CDR1 and CDR2 (germline): LGHNA, YSLEER.

Concerning this clonotype itself: This may stem from a read error, because a much larger clone lies one nucleotide away. The chain recombines TRBV29-1 with TRBJ1-1, with D perhaps TRBD1 (5 bases). This CDR3 comprises 13 residues. CDR1 and CDR2 from the germline V gene are SQVTM and ANQGSEA. The CDR3 loop reads CSVEGVGNTEASF. The CDR3 region has the DNA TGCAGCGTTGAGGGGGTGGGGAACACTGAAGCTTCCTTT.